These 11 T cell receptor beta chains share one sample of origin, sequenced in a study of cytomegalovirus exposure and HLA in healthy donors. TCRdb's table, derived via immunoSEQ multiplex PCR, lists solely in-frame clones and lacks some. The sample consists of about 130,000 clones, roughly nine tenths of them appearing once. Sequencing was done on a sample of PBMCs. These receptors originate from a young man in good health and CMV-seronegative.

V gene TRBV4-2 combines with J gene TRBJ1-1; perhaps TRBD1 as D (5 bases). The length of the CDR3 is 15 residues. The germline V gene encodes CDR1 LGHNA and CDR2 YNFKEQ. V was pared by 0 bases and J by 2 bases, with 10 bases between. CDR3 residues: CASSQDRGFNTEAFF. The CDR3 DNA is TGTGCCAGCAGCCAAGATCGGGGGTTTAACACTGAAGCTTTCTTT.

The chain is built from TRBV5-1 and TRBJ1-1; 11 bases align to TRBD1. There are 19 residues in the CDR3. J gave up 1 base and V 3 bases, and 14 bases lay outside the gene matches. Germline V lookup: CDR1 SGHRS, CDR2 YFSETQ. CDR3 in DNA: TGCGCCAGCAGCTCCGGGACAGGGGGAATACGGTACGAGAACACTGAAGCTTTCTTT. It yields the protein CASSSGTGGIRYENTEAFF.

In its sample, this clone is medium-sized. J is TRBJ2-5 and V is TRBV4-2; TRBD2 matches at 9 bases. J lost 5 bases, V lost 0 bases, and 7 bases had no gene match. The CDR3 is 16 amino acids. The germline V gene encodes CDR1 LGHNA and CDR2 YNFKEQ. Here the CDR3 DNA reads TGTGCCAGCAGCCAAGATCGCGGCGGGGGGGCCGAGACCCAGTACTTC. Encoded protein: CASSQDRGGGAETQYF.

This clone has only a few counts. The V call is TRBV28, the J call TRBJ1-2; D is unresolved. In germline, CDR1 is MDHEN, CDR2 SYDVKM. The CDR3 length is 14 residues. The V end was cut by 3 bases, the J end by 7 bases, with 15 bases between. CDR3 nucleotides: TGTGCCAGCAGTTTCTTAGGGAGGTCGAGTGGCTACACCTTC. Amino acids: CASSFLGRSSGYTF.

The chain joins TRBV7-6 to TRBJ2-7; TRBD1 matches at 7 bases. Germline CDR1 is SGHVS and CDR2 is FNYEAQ. The J segment lost 2 bases and the V segment lost 5 bases, leaving 9 bases of the junction unmatched. CDR3 length: 15 residues. Written as DNA, the CDR3 is TGTGCCAGCAGCCTGAAACCGGGACAGACCTACGAGCAGTACTTC. Translation: CASSLKPGQTYEQYF.

The chain combines TRBV28 with TRBJ1-5, with no clear D. The CDR3 loop spans 15 amino acids. Germline V gene data show CDR1 as MDHEN and CDR2 as SYDVKM. The V and J ends lost 7 bases and 0 bases respectively, with 13 bases between them. CDR3 nucleotides: TGTGCCAGCACCCCCCTAAAGTATAGCAATCAGCCCCAGCATTTT. Its protein product is CASTPLKYSNQPQHF.

This rearrangement joins TRBV5-1 to TRBJ1-3, with D perhaps matching TRBD1 (5 bases). The CDR3 has 14 residues. V lost 2 bases to trimming and J lost 4 bases, with 10 bases between them. Germline V lookup: CDR1 SGHRS, CDR2 YFSETQ. The CDR3 here is CASSFPDTGNTIYF. The CDR3 DNA follows: TGCGCCAGCAGCTTCCCGGACACCGGAAACACCATATATTTT.

The genes are TRBV10-3 and TRBJ2-1, with TRBD2 matching over 7 bases. This CDR3 region has 14 residues. The trim removed 10 bases at V and 1 base at J, leaving 7 bases unmatched. Germline V gives CDR1 ENHRY, CDR2 SYGVKD. The DNA of the CDR3 is TGTGCCACCTTCCCCGGGGGGTCCTACAATGAGCAGTTCTTC. The encoded protein is CATFPGGSYNEQFF.

The rearrangement uses TRBV27 and TRBJ2-1, with TRBD2 identical over 8 bases. The CDR3 runs to 16 residues. With V trimmed by 1 base and J by 4 bases, 6 bases remained unmatched. CDR1 is MNHEY, CDR2 SMNVEV, per germline (reference sequence). CDR3 protein: CASSLLGGGTYNEQFF. As DNA, the CDR3 is TGTGCCAGCAGTTTATTGGGCGGGGGGACGTACAATGAGCAGTTCTTC.

The genes are TRBV7-2 and TRBJ1-2; TRBD1 aligns across 10 bases. Germline trimming cut 2 bases from V and 3 bases from J; bases unmatched to any gene: 6. Germline CDR1 and CDR2: SGHTA and FQGNSA. This CDR3 contains 16 residues. For the CDR3, the DNA is TGTGCCAGCAGCTTACCCTCGACAGGGGGCGACTATGGCTACACCTTC. Protein: CASSLPSTGGDYGYTF. Together with reference TRBV7-2 and TRBJ1-2, the CDR3 gives the full variable domain: GAGVSQSPSNKVTEKGKDVELRCDPISGHTALYWYRQSLGQGLEFLIYFQGNSAPDKSGLPSDRFSAERTGGSVSTLTIQRTQQEDSAVYLCASSLPSTGGDYGYTFGSGTRLTVV.

The CDR3 region is CASRPLGSSNEQFF. CDR3 coding DNA: TGTGCCAGCAGACCTCTTGGTAGTAGTAATGAGCAGTTCTTC. The rearrangement links TRBV6-4 to TRBJ2-1; D remains ambiguous. The CDR3 has 14 residues. Germline-derived CDR1 and CDR2 are MRHNA and SNTAGT. V was pared by 6 bases and J by 7 bases, with 16 bases between.